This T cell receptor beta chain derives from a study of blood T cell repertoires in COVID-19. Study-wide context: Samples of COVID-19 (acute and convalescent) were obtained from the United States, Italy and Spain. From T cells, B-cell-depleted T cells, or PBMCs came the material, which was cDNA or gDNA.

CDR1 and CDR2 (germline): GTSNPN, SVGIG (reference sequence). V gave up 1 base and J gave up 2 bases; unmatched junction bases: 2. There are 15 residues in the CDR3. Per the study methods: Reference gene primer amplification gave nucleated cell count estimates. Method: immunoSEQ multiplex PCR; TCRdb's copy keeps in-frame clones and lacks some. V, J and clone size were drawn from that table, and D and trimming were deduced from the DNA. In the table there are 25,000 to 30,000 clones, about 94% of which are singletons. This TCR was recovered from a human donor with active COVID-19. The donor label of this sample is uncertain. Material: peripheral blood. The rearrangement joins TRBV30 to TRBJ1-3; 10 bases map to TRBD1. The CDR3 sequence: CAWSADRGPGNTIYF. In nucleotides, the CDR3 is TGTGCCTGGAGTGCCGACAGGGGGCCTGGAAACACCATATATTTT.